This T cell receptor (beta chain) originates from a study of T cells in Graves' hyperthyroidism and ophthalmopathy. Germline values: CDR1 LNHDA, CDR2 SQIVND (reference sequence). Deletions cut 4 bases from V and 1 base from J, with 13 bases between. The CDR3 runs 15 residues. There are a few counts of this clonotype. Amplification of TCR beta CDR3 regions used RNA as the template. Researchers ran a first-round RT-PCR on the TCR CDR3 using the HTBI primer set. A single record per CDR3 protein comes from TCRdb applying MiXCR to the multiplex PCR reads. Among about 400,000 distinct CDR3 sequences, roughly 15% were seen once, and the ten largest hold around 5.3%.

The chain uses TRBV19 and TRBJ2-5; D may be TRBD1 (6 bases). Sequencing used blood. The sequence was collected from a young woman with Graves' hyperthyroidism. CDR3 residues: CASSTQGQPQETQYF. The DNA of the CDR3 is TGTGCCAGTAGTACGCAAGGACAGCCCCAAGAGACCCAGTACTTC.